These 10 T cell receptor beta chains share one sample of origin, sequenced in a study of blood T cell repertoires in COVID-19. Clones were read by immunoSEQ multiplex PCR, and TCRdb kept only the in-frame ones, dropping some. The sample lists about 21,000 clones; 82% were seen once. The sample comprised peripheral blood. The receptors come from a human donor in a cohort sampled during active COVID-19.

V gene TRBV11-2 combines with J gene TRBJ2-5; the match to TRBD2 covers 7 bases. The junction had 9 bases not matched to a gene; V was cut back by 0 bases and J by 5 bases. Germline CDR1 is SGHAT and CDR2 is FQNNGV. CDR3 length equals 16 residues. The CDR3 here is CASSLDWTRSPETQYF. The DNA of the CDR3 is TGTGCCAGCAGCTTAGATTGGACTAGATCCCCGGAGACCCAGTACTTC.

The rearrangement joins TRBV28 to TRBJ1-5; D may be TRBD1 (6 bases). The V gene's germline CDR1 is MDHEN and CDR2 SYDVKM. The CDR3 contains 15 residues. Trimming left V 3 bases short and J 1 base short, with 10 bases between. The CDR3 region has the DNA TGTGCCAGCAGTTTTTTAGGGACAAGCAATCAGCCCCAGCATTTT. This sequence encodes CASSFLGTSNQPQHF.

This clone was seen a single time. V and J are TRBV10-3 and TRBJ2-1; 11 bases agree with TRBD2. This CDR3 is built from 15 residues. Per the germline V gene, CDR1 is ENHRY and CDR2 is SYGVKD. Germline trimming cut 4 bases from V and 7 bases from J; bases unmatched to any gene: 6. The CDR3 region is CAISGGASGRNEQFF. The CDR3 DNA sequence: TGTGCCATCAGTGGGGGAGCTAGCGGGAGGAATGAGCAGTTCTTC.

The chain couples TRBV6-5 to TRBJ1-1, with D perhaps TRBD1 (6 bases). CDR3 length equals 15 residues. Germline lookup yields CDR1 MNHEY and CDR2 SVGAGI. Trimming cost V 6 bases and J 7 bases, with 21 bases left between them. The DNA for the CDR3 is TGTGCCAGCAGACTCGGGACCTCCCAGGGGCTTGAAGCTTTCTTT. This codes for CASRLGTSQGLEAFF.

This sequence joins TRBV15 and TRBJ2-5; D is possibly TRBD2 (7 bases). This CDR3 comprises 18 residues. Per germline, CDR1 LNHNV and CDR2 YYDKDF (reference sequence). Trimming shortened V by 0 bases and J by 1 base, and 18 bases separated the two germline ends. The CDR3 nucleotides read TGTGCCACCAGCAGAGATATAAATTGGGGGGGGCCCCAAGAGACCCAGTACTTC. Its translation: CATSRDINWGGPQETQYF.

The CDR3, as DNA: TGTGCCACCAGCAGAGATGGGGACAGGCGCTTAGGCTACACCTTC. It specifies CATSRDGDRRLGYTF. The chain has TRBV15 and TRBJ1-2, with 8 bases that match TRBD1. This CDR3 spans 15 amino acids. Germline-derived CDR1 and CDR2 are LNHNV and YYDKDF (reference sequence). V gave up 0 bases and J gave up 8 bases; unmatched junction bases: 8.

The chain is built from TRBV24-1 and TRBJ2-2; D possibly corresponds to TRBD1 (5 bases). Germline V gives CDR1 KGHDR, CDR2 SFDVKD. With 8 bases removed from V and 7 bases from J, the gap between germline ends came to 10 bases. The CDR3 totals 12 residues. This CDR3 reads CATMGQGGELFF. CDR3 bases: TGTGCCACCATGGGGCAGGGCGGGGAGCTGTTTTTT.

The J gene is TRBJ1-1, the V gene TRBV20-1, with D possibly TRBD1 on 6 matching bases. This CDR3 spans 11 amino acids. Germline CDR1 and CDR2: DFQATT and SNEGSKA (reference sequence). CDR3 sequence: CSGTLNTEAFF. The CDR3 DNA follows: TGCAGCGGGACATTGAACACTGAAGCTTTCTTT.

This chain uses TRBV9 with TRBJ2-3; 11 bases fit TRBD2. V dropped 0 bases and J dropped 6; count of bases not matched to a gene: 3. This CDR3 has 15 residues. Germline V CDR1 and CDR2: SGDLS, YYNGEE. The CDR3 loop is CASSVASGRRDTQYF. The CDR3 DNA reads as TGTGCCAGCAGCGTAGCTAGCGGGAGGAGGGATACGCAGTATTTT.

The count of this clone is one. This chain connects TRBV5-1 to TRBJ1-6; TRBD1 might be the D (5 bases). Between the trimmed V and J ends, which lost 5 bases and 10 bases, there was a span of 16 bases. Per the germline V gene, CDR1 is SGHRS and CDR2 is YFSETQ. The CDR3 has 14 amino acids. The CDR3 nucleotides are TGCGCCAGCAGTGTTTGGGGCGGTGACTCACCCCTCCACTTT. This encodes CASSVWGGDSPLHF.